What follows is one TCR beta chain and its context. These data come from a study of shared clonotypes between healthy human individuals. TCRdb's table, derived via immunoSEQ multiplex PCR, lists solely in-frame clones and lacks some. The data show about 2 million clones, 85% to 95% seen once. The CDR3 spans 17 residues. Germline CDR1 MNHEY, CDR2 SMNVEV (reference sequence). Unmatched junction bases numbered 8, after V lost 7 bases and J lost 0 bases. The source of this sequence is a man younger than 30 in good health. V gene TRBV27 combines with J gene TRBJ2-1; 11 bases line up with TRBD2. Sequences were obtained from naive CD4+ T cells sorted from blood. Subset indicated: CD45RA+ positively selected. Here the CDR3 reads CASTRTSGPSSYNEQFF. CDR3 nucleotide sequence: TGTGCCAGCACCAGGACTAGCGGGCCGAGCTCCTACAATGAGCAGTTCTTC.